This note documents a single T cell receptor (beta chain) sequence. Participants' reported clinical history set cohort assignment. This sample is part of a study of blood T cell repertoires in COVID-19. Germline V gives CDR1 ENHRY, CDR2 SYGVKD. The V gene end was trimmed by 8 bases and the J gene end by 6 bases; junction bases not matched to a gene: 4. This CDR3 has 12 amino acids. Clones were read by immunoSEQ multiplex PCR, and TCRdb kept only the in-frame ones, dropping some. The sample lists about 270,000 clones, more than 80% seen once, with 2.4% in the top ten. The rearrangement uses TRBV10-3 and TRBJ1-1; 9 bases align to TRBD1. Sequencing used PBMCs or T cells enriched from blood (not recorded which). This clonotype originated in a young woman who had recovered from COVID-19. The CDR3 sequence is CAIRTGAAEAFF. In nucleotides, the CDR3 is TGTGCCATCCGGACAGGGGCGGCTGAAGCTTTCTTT.